This TCR beta chain was retrieved from a study of cytomegalovirus exposure and HLA in healthy donors. There were likely unrecorded immune exposures, though donors were nominally healthy when sampled. Germline V CDR1 and CDR2: PRHDT, FYEKMQ (reference sequence). The germline V and J ends were trimmed by 5 bases and 2 bases, with 10 bases remaining between them. The CDR3 covers 14 residues. The PCR contained 60 Vbeta and 13 Jbeta primers. Method: immunoSEQ multiplex PCR; TCRdb's copy keeps in-frame clones and lacks some. The sample shows 140,000 or so clones, approximately 85% of them seen only once. This sequence originates from a woman in her forties in good health and CMV-seronegative. The specimen was PBMCs. This chain uses TRBV13 with TRBJ2-1; possibly TRBD2 for D (5 bases). The CDR3 is CASSLKEAYNEQFF. CDR3 nucleotides: TGTGCCAGCAGCCTCAAGGAGGCCTACAATGAGCAGTTCTTC.